This T cell receptor (beta chain) was identified during a study of CD8 T cells in Susac syndrome. It was with random hexamers that roughly 0.45 to 1 ug RNA was reverse transcribed. TCRdb used MiXCR to reprocess the immunoSEQ multiplex PCR reads, holding one entry per CDR3 protein. The sample contains 150,000 to 200,000 distinct CDR3 sequences, 93% of which appear only once. Looked up from germline, CDR1 is LGHDT and CDR2 is YNNKEL (reference sequence). CDR3 size: 13 residues. The ends were cut back, 1 base at V and 12 bases at J, with 13 bases in the middle. Negative isolation yielded the CD8+ and CD4+ T cells, while FACS enriched the TEMRA cells.

The material sequenced was CD4+ T cells from PBMCs. The V and J genes are TRBV3-1 and TRBJ2-1, with D tentatively TRBD2 (6 bases). The TCR sequence derives from a human donor in good health. In DNA, the CDR3 is TGTGCCAGCAGCCAAGGTGAAGGGCGGGGGCAGTTCTTC. This encodes CASSQGEGRGQFF.